This note documents a single TCR beta chain sequence. The target antigen is unknown. This entry is derived from a study of T-cell reconstitution after alpha-beta-depleted transplantation in children. Whole-study results and caveats: Surviving recipient cells, namely T cells and thymic progenitors, were the source of high day-60 TCRbeta diversity in some patients. Roughly two months post-transplant, alpha-beta T cells reportedly originated from several hundred graft clones that had expanded. A year had passed since transplant, and T-cell counts and diversity by then came mostly from newly produced T cells.

Preparation of the TCRbeta library was carried out with unique molecular identifiers. MiXCR, applied by TCRdb to the PCR reads, yields one record per CDR3 protein. The sample holds 200,000 or so distinct CDR3 sequences, 5.5% to 7% seen once. Germline V gene data show CDR1 as SGHNT and CDR2 as YYREEE (reference sequence). The CDR3 consists of 15 residues. The V and J ends lost 4 bases and 4 bases, in that order; junction bases with no gene match: 10. The genes are TRBV5-4 and TRBJ2-5; the match to TRBD1 covers 7 bases. The specimen comprised PBMCs, sampled before TCRalphabeta/CD19-depleted stem cell transplant. This clonotype was obtained from a girl less than two years old with combined immunodeficiency, due to receive a stem cell transplant. Here the CDR3 DNA reads TGTGCCAGCAGCCCCCCTCGAGGGGGCATAGAGACCCAGTACTTC. It is translated as CASSPPRGGIETQYF.